These 13 T cell receptor beta chains were sequenced from one sample in a study of T cell repertoires in cytomegalovirus infection. TCRdb redid the calling of the reads with MiXCR, one entry per CDR3 protein. The sample gives around 330,000 distinct CDR3 sequences, 17% of which show up once; approximately 12% is in the top ten. Sequencing used PBMCs. Receptors were obtained from a human donor in good health (CMV status not recorded). Some clones in this sample may be carry-over from other donors' samples.

The J gene is TRBJ1-1, the V gene TRBV20-1; no firm D call. The V and J ends lost 3 bases and 3 bases respectively, with 8 bases between them. The CDR3 runs to 12 residues. Germline V gene sequence: CDR1 DFQATT, CDR2 SNEGSKA (reference sequence). The CDR3: CSARRDDTEAFF. CDR3 DNA: TGCAGTGCTAGGAGGGATGACACTGAAGCTTTCTTT.

This clonotype has a count of ten or more. This chain links TRBV7-2 with TRBJ2-3; TRBD1 agrees at 7 bases. The CDR3 covers 15 residues. V trimming: 2 bases; J trimming: 2 bases; junction bases outside the gene matches: 4. Looked up from germline, CDR1 is SGHTA and CDR2 is FQGNSA. CDR3 residues: CASSLWDSNTDTQYF. Here the CDR3 DNA reads TGTGCCAGCAGCTTATGGGACAGTAACACAGATACGCAGTATTTT.

This clonotype appeared many times. The CDR3, as DNA: TGTGCCAGCAGCTTCCAGGGGGGTCAGCCCCAGCATTTT. Translation: CASSFQGGQPQHF. The V gene is TRBV7-2, the J gene TRBJ1-5; 7 bases are a match to TRBD1. The CDR3 loop spans 13 amino acids. Germline lookup yields CDR1 SGHTA and CDR2 FQGNSA. With V trimmed by 3 bases and J by 6 bases, 2 bases remained unmatched.

In its sample, this clonotype was seen many times. The rearrangement links TRBV4-1 to TRBJ1-5; D is unclear. Trimming removed 1 base from V and 1 base from J, with 8 bases in between. Germline V gene sequence: CDR1 MGHRA, CDR2 YSYEKL. The CDR3 consists of 15 residues. CDR3 amino acids: CASSQARISNQPQHF. As DNA, the CDR3 is TGCGCCAGCAGCCAAGCCCGAATCAGCAATCAGCCCCAGCATTTT.

This clonotype was observed at least ten times. The chain combines TRBV28 with TRBJ2-7; the D gene is possibly TRBD1 (5 bases). There are 11 residues in the CDR3. Germline assignment: CDR1 MDHEN and CDR2 SYDVKM. V dropped 8 bases and J dropped 3 bases, with 8 bases sitting between them. The CDR3 reads CASLRGYEQYF. In DNA, the CDR3 is TGTGCCAGCCTAAGGGGCTACGAGCAGTACTTC.

This clonotype was observed a handful of times. The rearrangement links TRBV2 to TRBJ1-5; 10 bases fit TRBD1. The CDR3 covers 15 residues. Trimming cost V 1 base and J 6 bases; bases outside gene matches: 3. CDR1 SNHLY and CDR2 FYNNEI come from the germline V gene. This CDR3 reads CASSEGQGAGQPQHF. The DNA of the CDR3 is TGTGCCAGCAGTGAAGGACAGGGGGCCGGTCAGCCCCAGCATTTT.

In its sample, this clonotype was seen many times. The chain couples TRBV7-8 to TRBJ2-3, with 11 bases matching TRBD2. Losses at the gene ends were 2 bases for V and 4 bases for J; bases not matched to a gene: 2. The CDR3 totals 15 residues. Germline V gene lookup returns CDR1 SGHVS and CDR2 FQNEAQ. CDR3 sequence reads: CASSLTSGGPDTQYF. In DNA form, the CDR3 reads TGTGCCAGCAGCTTAACTAGCGGGGGTCCAGATACGCAGTATTTT.

The rearrangement joins TRBV28 to TRBJ1-4; D call uncertain. V lost 2 bases and J lost 6, with 10 bases in between. The CDR3 totals 14 residues. Per the germline V gene, CDR1 is MDHEN and CDR2 is SYDVKM. The CDR3 loop is CASSLGQAYEKLFF. In nucleotides, the CDR3 is TGTGCCAGCAGTTTAGGGCAGGCGTATGAAAAACTGTTTTTT. Full variable domain (rest looked up from reference TRBV28 and TRBJ1-4): DVKVTQSSRYLVKRTGEKVFLECVQDMDHENMFWYRQDPGLGLRLIYFSYDVKMKEKGDIPEGYSVSREKKERFSLILESASTNQTSMYLCASSLGQAYEKLFFGSGTQLSVL.

J is TRBJ2-7 and V is TRBV20-1; 7 nucleotides line up with TRBD1. V lost 6 bases to trimming and J lost 3 bases; unmatched junction nucleotides: 8. Germline V gives CDR1 DFQATT, CDR2 SNEGSKA (reference sequence). The CDR3 consists of 13 residues. CDR3 in DNA: TGCAGTGCCGGAGCTTGGACAGGCTACGAGCAGTACTTC. This translates into CSAGAWTGYEQYF.

This clonotype was detected only a few times. This CDR3 reads CASSFQAGGYNEQFF. For the CDR3, the DNA is TGTGCCAGCAGTTTTCAAGCGGGGGGTTACAATGAGCAGTTCTTC. V gene TRBV12-3 or TRBV12-4 combines with J gene TRBJ2-1; 9 bases fit TRBD2. The J segment lost 4 bases and the V segment lost 3 bases, leaving 4 bases of the junction unmatched. The CDR3 is made up of 15 amino acids.

The chain uses TRBV6-1 and TRBJ2-1; 10 bases are a match to TRBD1. V was clipped by 6 bases and J by 4 bases; unmatched bases: 6. CDR3 length: 15 amino acids. The germline V gene has CDR1 MNHNS and CDR2 SASEGT. The CDR3 sequence is CASRPPGQGYNEQFF. The CDR3 DNA reads TGTGCCAGCAGACCACCGGGACAGGGGTACAATGAGCAGTTCTTC.

This chain joins TRBV6-6 and TRBJ2-5, with TRBD1 matching over 12 bases. With V trimmed by 5 bases and J by 4 bases, 14 bases remained unmatched. The germline gives CDR1 MNHNY, CDR2 SVGAGI (reference sequence). The CDR3 has 18 residues. DNA for the CDR3: TGTGCCAGCAGTGAGGGCACGTGGGACAGGGGGCATCTAGAGACCCAGTACTTC. It codes for CASSEGTWDRGHLETQYF.

This clonotype was seen ten or more times. J is TRBJ2-1 and V is TRBV7-2; 8 bases align to TRBD1. Trimming at V came to 2 bases and at J to 8 bases, leaving 8 bases not matched to a gene. In germline, CDR1 is SGHTA, CDR2 FQGNSA. The CDR3 is 15 amino acids. The CDR3 reads CASSLFQGASYEQFF. The CDR3 region has the DNA TGTGCCAGCAGCTTATTTCAGGGGGCAAGCTATGAGCAGTTCTTC.